This TCR beta chain was sequenced in a study of liver allograft versus peripheral blood T cells. Across the study: A comparison was made between T cell receptor repertoires in transplanted livers and those in recipients' peripheral blood.

In its sample, this clonotype ranks as medium-sized. The CDR3 has 14 residues. Trimming cost V 10 bases and J 8 bases; bases outside gene matches: 13. Germline-derived CDR1 and CDR2 are MNHNS and SASEGT. TCRdb re-called the reads through MiXCR, storing one row per CDR3 protein. The sample shows about 7,800 distinct CDR3 sequences, approximately 19% of them seen only once. This chain uses TRBV6-1 with TRBJ1-4; 7 bases line up with TRBD1. This clonotype originated in a human patient who had a liver transplant. The graft donor may have given rise to some T cells. The CDR3 loop reads CATHKGAGGEKLFF. CDR3 sequence (DNA): TGTGCCACCCATAAGGGGGCTGGGGGGGAAAAACTGTTTTTT.